This T cell receptor (beta chain) is from a study of cytomegalovirus exposure and HLA in healthy donors (dated by TCRdb to the late 2010s). Study-level background: According to an earlier analysis of a few hundred of the donors, some 180 million T cells yielded 117 million unique TCR beta sequences and 276 Gb of sequence data. An early release covering roughly 580 HLA-typed donors comprised 250 to 350 gigabases of sequencing data and approximately 80 million unique TCR sequences. Donor age, sex, ethnicity and CMV serostatus were compiled together with the repertoire data. Class I and class II HLA loci were covered by the typing at four-digit resolution. A later genetic analysis used genome-wide SNP genotypes for about 60% of the roughly 700 donors, treating that subset as a discovery cohort. Because of strong linkage in the cohort, roughly 5 DR-DQ haplotypes were treated as single units for association and clustering. An earlier analysis of around 580 of the donors used high-throughput TCR beta sequencing to judge whether each TCR beta V gene segment behaved as functional or pseudogenic. Besides the first cohort of around 700 subjects, a separate validation cohort made up of around 120 different subjects was used. The aim of the study was to test whether cataloging public T cell receptors could identify signatures of past pathogen exposure. A later analysis re-examined previously published TCR beta repertoires from more than 550 donors and added high-resolution HLA genotyping to investigate patterns of TCR occurrence. Among about 390 genotyped donors of the cohort, an average of around 240,000 unique TCR beta nucleotide sequences were sequenced per donor, about a sixth of them non-productive. Of the approximately 400 genotyped donors, about 80% fell in the genetic ancestry cluster associated with self-reported Caucasian donors. The study combined high-throughput TCR immunosequencing, statistical association of individual TCRs with disease status, and machine learning to predict cytomegalovirus infection status. In the later analysis, no new phenotypic data were used to find candidate immune exposures; instead, reliance was placed on TCR beta sequences and their occurrence across donors. The study used immunosequencing to profile the T cell repertoires of about 670 subjects and linked those repertoires to cytomegalovirus serostatus. All discovery cohort repertoires had been generated using a single sequencing platform. Typing coverage varied by locus: about 620-640 donors for A, B, C, DRB1 and DQB1; more than 500 for DQA1; 600 to 610 for DPA1; around 450 for DPB1.

In total, 630 or so healthy bone marrow donors made up the cohort. All cohort members were sampled while nominally healthy, although unrecorded immune exposures were likely present. The donor tested CMV seropositive and was one of the 289 seropositive cohort members. Every donor gave a peripheral blood sample, and the peripheral blood mononuclear cells from that sample were used for TCR beta sequencing. Genomic DNA was extracted from the blood cell samples with the Qiagen DNeasy Blood Extraction Kit. In the case of this clone: Its recognized antigen is unknown. No base-level quality is on record; no much larger clone is a single base apart.

Library preparation was by the immunoSEQ multiplex PCR assay. A mixture of 60 forward primers for TCR Vbeta segments and 13 reverse primers for TCR Jbeta segments was used in the multiplex PCR. The CDR3 region of rearranged TCR beta genes was amplified from genomic DNA by a multiplex PCR assay. The amplified TCR beta libraries were sequenced on the Illumina HiSeq System as 87-base-pair reads. The authors' pipeline ran thus. A later analysis tallied tens of millions of unique TCR beta chains across the 600 to 700 repertoires, and approximately 12 million of those chains were shared by two or more donors. Raw reads were error-corrected and collapsed into unique sequences by a nearest-neighbor algorithm in which closely related sequences were merged to remove PCR and sequencing errors. To assign V, D and J gene segments, CDR3 sequences were aligned to IMGT reference sequences. For a sequence to be retained, a match of at least six nucleotides to both a V gene segment and a J gene segment was required. A rearrangement was called productive if the CDR3 had no stop codons and remained in frame with V and J, and every other rearrangement was called non-productive. Following IMGT convention, CDR3 was defined as the stretch from the second conserved V-encoded cysteine to the conserved J-encoded phenylalanine. The earlier analysis of a few hundred of the donors excluded sequences that lacked an unambiguous match to a single V gene segment. In an earlier analysis of roughly 500 of the donors, V segments were called functional above 56.7% productive rearrangements and were called segregating when the between-donor standard deviation exceeded 5%. A statistical classification framework was built for diagnosing cytomegalovirus status from the catalog of TCR beta chain sequences. In a later analysis, V and J genes were assigned by comparing TCR nucleotide sequences against IMGT/GENE-DB human TR gene sequences. In a later analysis, CDR3 sequences and most-parsimonious VDJ recombination scenarios were assigned using the TCRdist pipeline. In a later analysis, each TCR beta chain was defined by its CDR3 amino acid sequence together with its V-gene family, and reads without a unique V-gene family were excluded. A later analysis removed nearly 600 highly shared, low-generation-probability nucleotide sequences to deal with suspected cross-contamination and a sequencing artifact. In a later analysis, a clonal expansion index for each public chain was calculated from normalized within-repertoire ranks of inferred template counts. A later analysis computed generation probabilities with a VDJ recombination model fitted to out-of-frame rearrangements, and checked the results against IGoR. In a later analysis, hypergeometric tests were used to score TCR-TCR, TCR-HLA and TCR-CMV co-occurrence, with a repertoire-size bias correction applied to TCR pairs. A later analysis estimated false discovery rates by permuting HLA or CMV assignments 20 times. In a later analysis, co-occurring TCRs were grouped using DBSCAN, and TCRdist sequence similarity was added for clustering within HLA-allele-positive subsets. For co-occurrence clustering, repertoires with fewer than 30,000 or more than 120,000 public chains were excluded, along with roughly 5 repertoires with anomalous nucleotide sharing. The clones in this table, taken by TCRdb from immuneACCESS, are in-frame only. Not every clone is retained; where verified, under half of the shortfall comes from an unresolved V gene, and the cause of the rest is unknown. The D gene and trimming were derived from the DNA, and the V and J assignments and clone size from that table. For this sample the table gives about 96,000 clones, of which roughly 74% were detected only once. In total, the top ten clones hold roughly 14% of the sample.

The investigation overall reported the following: A later analysis associated roughly 17,000 TCR beta sequences with specific HLA alleles at a false discovery rate of 0.05. A later analysis reported that several top co-occurrence clusters appeared linked to parvovirus B19, influenza, CMV and Epstein-Barr virus. A cluster of highly shared sequence variants was judged likely to be a technical artifact of the sequencing pipeline. The only immune exposure information available for the cohort was CMV serostatus. Only TCR beta chains were sequenced in this cohort, and the absence of alpha or paired-chain data limited detectable features. A further reported finding was that TCR beta sequences accurately predicted the HLA-A and HLA-B alleles for most subjects in the first cohort. In vitro tests confirmed that three of the cytomegalovirus-associated TCR beta chains recognize cytomegalovirus antigens. In a later genetic analysis, a missense DCLRE1C variant was associated with V-gene and J-gene trimming of TCR beta chains, and the association was replicated in an independent cohort. The classifier was reported to diagnose cytomegalovirus status with high specificity and sensitivity in both the original cohort and the validation cohort. In an earlier analysis of approximately 600 of the donors, most TCR beta V segments were observed in productive rearrangements about 90% or about 30% of the time, broadly matching IMGT annotations. According to the authors, the approach could potentially be generalized to other disease states and immunological phenotypes. Most CMV-associated TCR beta chains appeared to be HLA-restricted in a later analysis, and the HLA associations seemed to be driven largely by CMV exposure. The study listed 170 or so TCR beta chains as associated with cytomegalovirus. Roughly uniform sequencing depth across donors was assumed in presence/absence analyses, although this assumption may not hold. HLA typing was unavailable for some donors at each locus, so association tests used only the typed subset. Compared with equally common non-associated chains, HLA-associated TCR beta chains in a later analysis were more clonally expanded and had lower generation probabilities. Strong co-occurrence of HLA alleles, especially DR and DQ, made assigning TCR associations to individual alleles difficult. Compared with the roughly 670-donor mean, donors in an Asian-associated ancestry cluster had fewer N-insertions in productive TCRs, according to a later genetic analysis. Most TCR sequences were observed very rarely across donors, whereas some public TCRs were present in many individuals. In a later analysis, TCR association rates were found to vary across HLA loci, with the most associated TCRs seen for DRB1 alleles and the fewest for HLA-C alleles. Correlated functional status among segregating V segments might be attributable to linkage disequilibrium, but an unknown experimental factor could not be ruled out. Because counts were too low, about 18 rarely observed V segments, including chromosome 9 orphons, were excluded from the earlier analysis of 587 of the donors.

The TCR was taken from a woman in her 70s in good health and CMV-seropositive. The sequenced material came from PBMCs.

The CDR3 here reads CAGSRLRRGQGADTQYF. The bases read TGTGCCGGCTCGCGCTTACGCCGGGGACAGGGGGCAGATACGCAGTATTTT. This chain is built from TRBV30 and TRBJ2-3, with 11 junctional bases fitting TRBD1. Trimming removed 8 bases from V and 4 bases from J; the gene matches leave 17 bases unexplained. From the germline V gene (reference sequence), CDR1 is GTSNPN and CDR2 is SVGIG. The CDR3, from cysteine to phenylalanine, totals 17 residues. Only the CDR3 DNA is retained, 51 bases long and in frame from the first base.